The next 19 T cell receptor beta chains were all read from a single sample in a study of T cell changes during pregnancy in multiple sclerosis. Some clones are missing from TCRdb's copy, which holds only in-frame ones; the method was immunoSEQ multiplex PCR. The table records about 39,000 clones, about 88% of them present only once. The specimen comprised CD8+ T cells from peripheral blood mononuclear cells, sampled in the first trimester of pregnancy. These receptors all stem from a female donor with multiple sclerosis, enrolled in a pregnancy study.

The chain couples TRBV5-6 to TRBJ1-1; tentatively, D is TRBD1 (5 bases). CDR1 is SGHDT and CDR2 is YYEEEE in the germline V gene. The CDR3 consists of 13 residues. Trimming left V 4 bases short and J 7 bases short, with 14 bases between. The CDR3, as DNA: TGTGCCAGCAGCCTTACAGGCGTCAATGAAGCTTTCTTT. Translating it yields CASSLTGVNEAFF. Combining the CDR3 with reference TRBV5-6 and TRBJ1-1 gives the whole variable domain DAGVTQSPTHLIKTRGQQVTLRCSPKSGHDTVSWYQQALGQGPQFIFQYYEEEERQRGNFPDRFSGHQFPNYSSELNVNALLLGDSALYLCASSLTGVNEAFFGQGTRLTVV.

This clone counts as medium-sized. The chain employs TRBV6-4 and TRBJ2-3; 12 bases agree with TRBD2. Germline lookup yields CDR1 MRHNA and CDR2 SNTAGT. J was trimmed by 5 bases and V by 0 bases; bases with no gene match: 0. This CDR3 spans 15 amino acids. CDR3 region: CASSDSTSGGDTQYF. For the CDR3, the DNA is TGTGCCAGCAGTGACTCGACTAGCGGGGGAGATACGCAGTATTTT.

This clone appeared a single time. V and J are TRBV29-1 and TRBJ2-7, with TRBD2 matching 11 bases. The CDR3 consists of 13 residues. The germline CDR1 and CDR2 sequences are SQVTM and ANQGSEA. V was pared by 3 bases and J by 5 bases, with 3 bases of the junction left unmatched. The CDR3 DNA reads as TGCAGCGTTGATAGCGGGGGGGGCCACGAGCAGTACTTC. Its protein is CSVDSGGGHEQYF.

The genes are TRBV5-4 and TRBJ1-6, with a tentative D call TRBD1 (6 bases). V shed 0 bases and J shed 3 bases, with 16 bases lying between them. The CDR3 length is 18 residues. CDR1 and CDR2 (germline): SGHNT, YYREEE (reference sequence). The chain's CDR3 is CASSLAHRADVYNSPLHF. CDR3 bases: TGTGCCAGCAGCTTGGCCCACAGGGCTGATGTCTATAATTCACCCCTCCACTTT.

The CDR3 nucleotides are TGTGCCAGCAGCTTGATGGCAGGGGCTGATCAGCCCCAGCATTTT. Its translation: CASSLMAGADQPQHF. The chain carries TRBV5-4 and TRBJ1-5; D perhaps matches TRBD1 (6 bases). CDR3 length equals 15 residues. V was clipped by 1 base and J by 5 bases, with 13 bases between them. Germline V gene lookup returns CDR1 SGHNT and CDR2 YYREEE (reference sequence).

The chain joins TRBV5-8 to TRBJ2-7; D gene ambiguous. CDR3 length: 13 residues. Per the germline V gene, CDR1 is SGHTS and CDR2 is YDEGEE. V was pared by 0 bases and J by 2 bases, with 6 bases between. DNA of the CDR3: TGTGCCAGCAGCTTGGCCGTCCCCTACGAGCAGTACTTC. This sequence encodes CASSLAVPYEQYF.

The chain links TRBV9 to TRBJ1-1; tentative D call: TRBD1 (5 bases). This CDR3 spans 14 amino acids. The V end lost 4 bases, the J end lost 3 bases, and 13 bases lay between the germline ends. Germline assignment: CDR1 SGDLS and CDR2 YYNGEE. The CDR3 bases are TGTGCCAGCAGCCCCGGGGGGGGGTACACTGAAGCTTTCTTT. It yields the protein CASSPGGGYTEAFF.

V is TRBV6-6 and J is TRBJ2-5; D ambiguous. Trimming took off 3 bases at V and 0 bases at J, with 8 bases between the two ends. Per germline, CDR1 MNHNY and CDR2 SVGAGI (reference sequence). There are 14 residues in the CDR3. The CDR3 sequence is CASSYVSHQETQYF. CDR3 bases: TGTGCCAGCAGTTATGTCAGTCACCAAGAGACCCAGTACTTC.

This clone was seen just once. V and J are TRBV7-9 and TRBJ2-4; D is unresolved. The germline V and J ends were trimmed by 1 base and 0 bases, with 13 bases remaining between them. CDR3 length: 17 residues. Germline assignment: CDR1 SEHNR and CDR2 FQNEAQ (reference sequence). The CDR3 here is CASSLELGGLAKNIQYF. CDR3 DNA sequence: TGTGCCAGCAGCTTAGAGTTAGGCGGTTTAGCCAAAAACATTCAGTACTTC.

Only one count was recorded for this clone. The chain combines TRBV9 with TRBJ2-3, with TRBD2 matching 8 bases. The germline V gene encodes CDR1 SGDLS and CDR2 YYNGEE. The CDR3 is 15 residues long. Trimming cost V 3 bases and J 2 bases; bases outside gene matches: 5. CDR3 DNA: TGTGCCAGCAGCGAGACTAGCGCGCACACAGATACGCAGTATTTT. Its translation is CASSETSAHTDTQYF.

The table lists this clone with a count of one. The gene calls are TRBV7-9 and TRBJ2-7; D not certain. V was trimmed by 6 bases and J by 5 bases, leaving 14 bases between them. The germline CDR1 and CDR2 sequences are SEHNR and FQNEAQ (reference sequence). The CDR3 length is 13 residues. Here the CDR3 reads CASSVLGENEQYF. For the CDR3, the DNA is TGTGCCAGCAGTGTCCTAGGAGAAAACGAGCAGTACTTC.

This clone was counted between two and nine times. This chain links TRBV4-3 with TRBJ1-5; D gene uncertain. CDR1 is LGHNA, CDR2 YSLEER, per germline. Trimming took off 0 bases at V and 0 bases at J, with 6 bases between the two ends. This CDR3 has 15 amino acids. The CDR3 sequence is CASSQDYYSNQPQHF. As DNA, the CDR3 is TGCGCCAGCAGCCAAGACTACTATAGCAATCAGCCCCAGCATTTT.

The chain couples TRBV27 to TRBJ2-7; D is uncertain. Trimming removed 4 bases from V and 5 bases from J, with 12 bases in between. The germline CDR1 and CDR2 sequences are MNHEY and SMNVEV (reference sequence). The CDR3 totals 13 residues. The DNA for the CDR3 is TGTGCCAGCAGTTCCGGTCCCGAGCACGAGCAGTACTTC. Translating gives CASSSGPEHEQYF.

V and J are TRBV7-9 and TRBJ1-5; D might be TRBD1 (5 bases). Germline V gene data show CDR1 as SEHNR and CDR2 as FQNEAQ (reference sequence). The V end was cut by 1 base, the J end by 5 bases, with 12 bases between. The length of the CDR3 is 15 residues. This CDR3 reads CASSLDFGGYQPQHF. Written as DNA, the CDR3 is TGTGCCAGCAGCTTAGATTTTGGGGGGTATCAGCCCCAGCATTTT.

The chain couples TRBV9 to TRBJ2-5, with D unresolved. The V and J ends lost 3 bases and 4 bases respectively, with 7 bases between them. From germline, CDR1 is SGDLS and CDR2 YYNGEE. The CDR3 extends over 12 amino acids. The DNA for the CDR3 is TGTGCCAGCAGCGGTAGTGTAGAGACCCAGTACTTC. It specifies CASSGSVETQYF. The complete variable domain, with remaining parts taken from reference TRBV9 and TRBJ2-5, reads DSGVTQTPKHLITATGQRVTLRCSPRSGDLSVYWYQQSLDQGLQFLIQYYNGEERAKGNILERFSAQQFPDLHSELNLSSLELGDSALYFCASSGSVETQYFGPGTRLLVL.

The V call is TRBV2, the J call TRBJ2-7, with 7 bases that match TRBD1. The CDR3 sequence is 14 residues long. With V trimmed by 1 base and J by 4 bases, 4 bases remained unmatched. Germline CDR1 SNHLY, CDR2 FYNNEI. For the CDR3, the DNA is TGTGCCAGCAGTGAAGGACAGGGCCTTTACGAGCAGTACTTC. It codes for CASSEGQGLYEQYF.

This chain links TRBV7-6 with TRBJ2-2, with 9 bases fitting TRBD2. The CDR3 sequence is 16 residues long. The germline gives CDR1 SGHVS, CDR2 FNYEAQ. Trimming at V came to 7 bases and at J to 7 bases, leaving 13 bases not matched to a gene. CDR3 loop: CASTHTGGGVGGELFF. Here the CDR3 DNA reads TGTGCCAGCACCCACACCGGCGGGGGGGTCGGCGGGGAGCTGTTTTTT.

The rearrangement links TRBV9 to TRBJ1-3, with D unresolved. Between the trimmed V and J ends, which lost 10 bases and 0 bases, there was a span of 14 bases. The CDR3 has 14 amino acids. CDR1 and CDR2 from the germline V gene are SGDLS and YYNGEE. CDR3 nucleotide sequence: TGTGCCTCCCCCCCCGGGTACTCTGGAAACACCATATATTTT. It translates to CASPPGYSGNTIYF.

The rearrangement uses TRBV29-1 and TRBJ2-1; D is uncertain. V gave up 0 bases and J gave up 0 bases, with 12 bases separating them. Germline loops: CDR1 SQVTM, CDR2 ANQGSEA. This CDR3 has 16 amino acids. The CDR3 region has the DNA TGCAGCGTTGAAGAAATGATCAGTTACTCCTACAATGAGCAGTTCTTC. This encodes CSVEEMISYSYNEQFF.